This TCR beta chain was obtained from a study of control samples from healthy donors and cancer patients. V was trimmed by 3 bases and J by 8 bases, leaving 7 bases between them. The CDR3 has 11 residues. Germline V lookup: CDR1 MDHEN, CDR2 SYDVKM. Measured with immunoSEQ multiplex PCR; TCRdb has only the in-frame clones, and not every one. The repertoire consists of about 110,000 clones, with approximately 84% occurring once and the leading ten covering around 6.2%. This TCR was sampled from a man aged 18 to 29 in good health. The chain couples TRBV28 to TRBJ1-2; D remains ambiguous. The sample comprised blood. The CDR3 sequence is CASSFPQGYTF. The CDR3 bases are TGTGCCAGCAGTTTTCCCCAGGGCTACACCTTC.